The text below deals with one T cell receptor (beta chain). Its cognate antigen is unknown. The record originates from a study of T cell responses to AZD1222 COVID-19 vaccine. Whole-study context: Pooling covered second doses at about 4 or about 12 weeks.

Libraries were prepared by immunoSEQ multiplex PCR; TCRdb keeps only in-frame clonotypes and omits some of them. The sample has 98,000 or so clones; 86% are singletons. Findings and limits, study-wide: AZD1222 recipients seropositive at baseline numbered only 5 to 7. A reported finding is that nearly half of spike-specific TCRs target unmutated variant regions. After two AZD1222 doses, spike-specific TCR breadth and depth rose versus day 0.

The sample in question was peripheral blood, obtained on day 0 of AZD1222 vaccination. The clonotype comes from an adult in good health.

The DNA of the CDR3 is TGTGCCAGCAGCTCCGGGACAGGGGTCCTTGGCTACACCTTC. Residues: CASSSGTGVLGYTF. The V gene is TRBV7-3, the J gene TRBJ1-2; TRBD1 agrees at 10 bases. V trimming: 4 bases; J trimming: 7 bases; junction bases outside the gene matches: 6. The length of the CDR3 is 14 residues. Germline V gives CDR1 SGHTA, CDR2 FQGTGA.